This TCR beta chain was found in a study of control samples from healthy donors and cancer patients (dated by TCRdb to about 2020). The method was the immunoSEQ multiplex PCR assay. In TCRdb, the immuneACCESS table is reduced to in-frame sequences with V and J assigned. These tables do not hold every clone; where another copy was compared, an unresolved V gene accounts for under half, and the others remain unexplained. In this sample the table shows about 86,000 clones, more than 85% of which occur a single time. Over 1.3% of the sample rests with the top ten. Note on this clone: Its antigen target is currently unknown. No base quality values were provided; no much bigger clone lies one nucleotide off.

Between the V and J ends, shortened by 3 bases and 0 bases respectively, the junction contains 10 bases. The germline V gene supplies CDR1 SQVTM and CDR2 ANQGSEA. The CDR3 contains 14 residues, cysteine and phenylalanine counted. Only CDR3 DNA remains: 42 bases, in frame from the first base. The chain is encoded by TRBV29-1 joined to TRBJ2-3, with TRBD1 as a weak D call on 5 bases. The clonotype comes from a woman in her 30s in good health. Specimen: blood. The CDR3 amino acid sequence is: CSVDYRFSTDTQYF. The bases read TGCAGCGTTGATTACAGGTTTAGCACAGATACGCAGTATTTT.